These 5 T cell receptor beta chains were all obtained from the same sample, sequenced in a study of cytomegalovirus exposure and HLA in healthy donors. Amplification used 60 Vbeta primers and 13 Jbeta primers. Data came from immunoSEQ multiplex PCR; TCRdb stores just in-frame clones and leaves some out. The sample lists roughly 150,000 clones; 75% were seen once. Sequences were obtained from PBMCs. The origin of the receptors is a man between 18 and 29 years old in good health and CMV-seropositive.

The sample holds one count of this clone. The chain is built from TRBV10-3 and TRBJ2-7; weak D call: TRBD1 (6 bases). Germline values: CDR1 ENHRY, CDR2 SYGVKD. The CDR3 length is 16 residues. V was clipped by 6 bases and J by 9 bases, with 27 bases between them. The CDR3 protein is CAISETTGTPLPGQYF. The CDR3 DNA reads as TGTGCCATCAGCGAGACGACCGGGACACCGCTTCCCGGGCAGTACTTC.

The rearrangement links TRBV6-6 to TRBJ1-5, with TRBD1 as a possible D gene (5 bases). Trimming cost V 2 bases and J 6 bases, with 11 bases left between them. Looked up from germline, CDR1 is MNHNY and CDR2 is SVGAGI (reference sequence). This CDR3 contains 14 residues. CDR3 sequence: CASSYSRVSQPQHF. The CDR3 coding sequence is TGTGCCAGCAGTTACAGCAGGGTCAGTCAGCCCCAGCATTTT.

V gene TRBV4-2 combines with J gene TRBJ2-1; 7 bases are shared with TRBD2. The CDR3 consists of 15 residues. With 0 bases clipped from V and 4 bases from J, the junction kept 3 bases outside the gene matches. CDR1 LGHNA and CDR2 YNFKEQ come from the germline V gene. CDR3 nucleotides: TGTGCCAGCAGCCAAGAAGGGACTAATTACAATGAGCAGTTCTTC. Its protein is CASSQEGTNYNEQFF.

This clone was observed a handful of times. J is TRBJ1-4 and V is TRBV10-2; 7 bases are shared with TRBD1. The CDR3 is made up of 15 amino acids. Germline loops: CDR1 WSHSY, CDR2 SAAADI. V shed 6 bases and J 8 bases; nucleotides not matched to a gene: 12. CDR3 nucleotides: TGCGCCAGCAGGGGGTATGACAGGGTTGAAGAAAAACTGTTTTTT. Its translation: CASRGYDRVEEKLFF.

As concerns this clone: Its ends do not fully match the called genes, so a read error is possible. In DNA, the CDR3 is TGTGCCCGCAGCCAAACAACAGGGGCCTCAAGTGGCGAGCAGTACTTC. Its translation: CARSQTTGASSGEQYF. The chain recombines TRBV7-9 with TRBJ2-7; TRBD1 agrees at 7 bases. Germline loops: CDR1 SEHNR, CDR2 FQNEAQ (reference sequence). The CDR3 length is 16 residues.